These T cell receptor beta chains were read from a single sample in a study of blood T cell repertoires in COVID-19. The data were produced by immunoSEQ multiplex PCR, yet TCRdb's version contains in-frame clones alone and is incomplete. The table records approximately 460,000 clones, 89% of them present only once. The source material was peripheral blood. The receptors were gathered from a man between 18 and 35 years old with COVID-19, enrolled during active disease. Each CDR3 is given with its conserved first and last residue. D genes are given only for firm matches. Rows may omit the clone size; those that give it use once, few, many or a size class.

d_call clone_size j_call v_call cdr3_aa cdr3_nt
TRBD1 - TRBJ2-5 TRBV5-1 CASSLEDRVKETQYF TGCGCCAGCAGCTTGGAGGACAGGGTCAAAGAGACCCAGTACTTC
- - TRBJ1-3 TRBV11-1 CASSLVVGNTIYF TGTGCCAGCAGCTTAGTCGTCGGAAACACCATATATTTT
TRBD1 - TRBJ2-3 TRBV9 CASSARQGRSDTQYF TGTGCCAGCAGCGCAAGACAGGGGCGATCCGATACGCAGTATTTT
- - TRBJ2-7 TRBV5-4 CASSLGIRGFGEQYF TGTGCCAGCAGCTTGGGGATCCGGGGGTTTGGAGAGCAGTACTTC
- - TRBJ2-2 TRBV5-4 CASSSTGSANTGELFF TGTGCCAGCAGCTCGACAGGTTCCGCGAACACCGGGGAGCTGTTTTTT
TRBD1 - TRBJ2-1 TRBV5-6 CASSPGTGAYNEQFF TGTGCCAGCAGCCCCGGGACAGGGGCGTACAATGAGCAGTTCTTC
- - TRBJ2-1 TRBV19 CASSGGWAPYNEQFF TGTGCCAGTAGTGGGGGGTGGGCCCCTTACAATGAGCAGTTCTTC
TRBD1 - TRBJ1-6 TRBV7-8 CASSDATGSFASPLHF TGTGCCAGCAGCGACGCGACAGGGTCCTTTGCTTCACCCCTCCACTTT
TRBD2 - TRBJ2-2 TRBV7-6 CASSGSVGLAGGRRTGELFF TGTGCCAGCAGCGGAAGCGTGGGACTAGCGGGAGGGAGGCGCACCGGGGAGCTGTTTTTT
- - TRBJ2-2 TRBV29-1 CSVGRQSNTGELFF TGCAGCGTTGGGCGGCAGTCGAACACCGGGGAGCTGTTTTTT
TRBD1 - TRBJ2-7 TRBV5-4 CASSPPGQGAYYEQYF TGTGCCAGCAGCCCCCCGGGACAGGGGGCATACTACGAGCAGTACTTC
- - TRBJ1-6 TRBV2 CASYNFAGPRGSPLHF TGTGCCAGCTACAACTTCGCTGGCCCCAGAGGTTCACCCCTCCACTTT
- - TRBJ1-6 TRBV5-1 CASGPGGGGRSPLHF TGCGCCAGCGGCCCGGGCGGCGGCGGGAGGTCACCCCTCCACTTT
- - TRBJ1-3 TRBV7-2 CASSLGPLAGNTIYF TGTGCCAGCAGCCTGGGCCCCCTGGCTGGAAACACCATATATTTT
- - TRBJ1-1 TRBV19 CASTVRQTNTEAFF TGTGCCAGTACCGTTCGACAGACGAACACTGAAGCTTTCTTT
TRBD2 - TRBJ2-5 TRBV5-6 CASSLVGTSGGQETQYF TGTGCCAGCAGCTTGGTGGGGACTAGCGGGGGGCAAGAGACCCAGTACTTC
TRBD1 - TRBJ1-2 TRBV27 CASSSGTGDEGYTF TGTGCCAGCAGCTCCGGGACAGGGGATGAAGGCTACACCTTC
- - TRBJ1-5 TRBV19 CASSPQGSQPQHF TGTGCCAGTAGTCCACAGGGCTCTCAGCCCCAGCATTTT
TRBD2 - TRBJ2-7 TRBV9 CASSPQLTSGYEQYF TGTGCCAGCAGCCCTCAGCTGACTAGCGGGTACGAGCAGTACTTC
- - TRBJ2-7 TRBV7-9 CASSLFNSYEQYF TGTGCCAGCAGCTTATTCAACTCCTACGAGCAGTACTTC
TRBD2 - TRBJ2-1 TRBV19 CASSFILAGDYYNEQFF TGTGCCAGTAGTTTCATTCTAGCGGGAGATTACTACAATGAGCAGTTCTTC
- - TRBJ2-1 TRBV29-1 CSVDNGEQFF TGCAGCGTTGATAACGGGGAGCAGTTCTTC
TRBD2 - TRBJ2-1 TRBV29-1 CSVVGTSGSRRSDEQFF TGCAGCGTTGTGGGGACTAGCGGGAGTCGGCGTTCCGATGAGCAGTTCTTC
TRBD1 - TRBJ2-5 TRBV29-1 CSVDPTGLETQYF TGCAGCGTTGACCCGACAGGGTTGGAGACCCAGTACTTC
- once TRBJ2-1 TRBV30 CAWSVFAGSYNEQFF TGTGCCTGGAGTGTTTTTGCGGGATCCTACAATGAGCAGTTCTTC
- - TRBJ2-7 TRBV27 CASSLSVAGHEQYF TGTGCCAGCAGTTTATCGGTGGCAGGGCACGAGCAGTACTTC